Listed here are 5 T cell receptor beta chains from one sample, sequenced in a study of vaccination effects on CD4 cells after COVID-19. The antigens for these receptors are not known. Profiling relied on immunoSEQ multiplex PCR, and the TCRdb table lists in-frame clones only, not all of them. There are tens of thousands of clones in the sample; 65% to 85% occur only once, and roughly 4% lies in the top ten. Ahead of sequencing, the ViraFEST assay grew antigen-specific CD4+ T cells using viral peptide pools. Culture lasted about ten days before CD4+ T cell isolation. Absence of prior SARS-CoV-2 infection characterized the vaccine recipients, who showed negative nucleocapsid antibodies. Here the sequenced sample was CD4+ T cells from PBMCs cultured with HCoV-OC43 spike peptides, taken before COVID-19 vaccination. The subset denotes: HCoV-OC43 spike overlapping peptide pool stimulation. These receptor sequences come from a human donor who received a COVID-19 vaccine.

V usage is TRBV2 and J usage is TRBJ2-5, with D perhaps matching TRBD1 (6 bases). The V end was cut by 7 bases, the J end by 5 bases, with 14 bases between. The CDR3 loop spans 13 amino acids. Germline V gene data show CDR1 as SNHLY and CDR2 as FYNNEI. The CDR3 nucleotides read TGTGCCAGCAACAGGGAGTGGGGGGAGACCCAGTACTTC. The encoded protein is CASNREWGETQYF.

The gene calls are TRBV2 and TRBJ2-5; 8 bases fit TRBD2. Germline CDR1 is SNHLY and CDR2 is FYNNEI. There are 12 residues in the CDR3. The V and J ends lost 10 bases and 4 bases, in that order; junction bases with no gene match: 5. The CDR3 DNA follows: TGTGCCACGGGGGGGGGTGTAGAGACCCAGTACTTC. Amino acid sequence: CATGGGVETQYF.

This sequence joins TRBV5-1 and TRBJ1-4; D call uncertain. The CDR3 contains 10 residues. Per the germline V gene, CDR1 is SGHRS and CDR2 is YFSETQ. The V end was cut by 5 bases, the J end by 10 bases, with 6 bases between. CDR3 nucleotide sequence: TGCGCCAGCAGTGTCCGAAAACTGTTTTTT. As protein: CASSVRKLFF.

The rearrangement links TRBV24-1 to TRBJ2-5; TRBD2 agrees at 8 bases. J lost 5 bases, V lost 3 bases, and 7 bases had no gene match. This CDR3 region has 15 residues. In germline, CDR1 is KGHDR, CDR2 SFDVKD. The CDR3 loop is CATSDPGTRRETQYF. The CDR3 nucleotides are TGTGCCACCAGTGATCCCGGGACTAGGAGGGAGACCCAGTACTTC.

This clone has a handful of counts. V is TRBV25-1 and J is TRBJ1-2; D is ambiguous. CDR1 and CDR2 from the germline V gene are MGHDK and SYGVNS. Trimming took 5 bases from V and 4 from J, leaving 5 bases between them. This CDR3 region has 11 residues. This CDR3 reads CASSTSYGYTF. CDR3 bases: TGTGCCAGCAGTACCTCCTATGGCTACACCTTC.